This record covers a single T cell receptor beta chain. This entry is derived from a study of blood T cell repertoires in COVID-19. Profiled with immunoSEQ multiplex PCR; TCRdb holds only in-frame clones, not every one. The sample yields tens of thousands of clones, more than 70% seen once. Germline V gene lookup returns CDR1 MNHEY and CDR2 SVGEGT. Trimming removed 5 bases from V and 4 bases from J; junction bases left unmatched: 5. The CDR3 has 13 amino acids. The TCR comes from an older man with COVID-19, enrolled during active disease. Sequenced material: peripheral blood. The chain employs TRBV6-2 or TRBV6-3 and TRBJ2-7; 7 nucleotides match TRBD1. DNA of the CDR3: TGTGCCAGCAGTCGGACAGGAGCTTACGAGCAGTACTTC. Amino acids: CASSRTGAYEQYF.